The present entry profiles one TCR beta chain with its context. Germline-derived CDR1 and CDR2 are LNHNV and YYDKDF (reference sequence). The CDR3 length is 15 residues. V gave up 5 bases and J gave up 4 bases; unmatched junction bases: 11. Seattle's enrolled individuals joined amid active infection and were then monitored longitudinally. This sample stems from a study of blood T cell repertoires in COVID-19. As for the study in general: COVID-19 samples, acute and convalescent, were from the United States, Italy and Spain. Sample material is recorded as cDNA or gDNA derived from T cells, B-cell-depleted T cells, or PBMCs.

Per the study methods: Nucleated cell counts were estimated from reference gene primer amplification. Sequencing was performed with immunoSEQ multiplex PCR; in TCRdb, only in-frame clones are kept and a portion is missing. The D gene and trimming were derived from the DNA, and the V and J assignments and clone size from that table. The sample holds 350,000 to 500,000 clones; around 90% are singletons and the top ten take roughly 0.76%. Sequences were obtained from peripheral blood. The rearrangement links TRBV15 to TRBJ2-7, with 7 bases matching TRBD1. The receptor was isolated from a young man with COVID-19, enrolled during active disease. The CDR3 DNA follows: TGTGCCACCAGCTCAAGACGACAGGGAAGGTACGAGCAGTACTTC. This encodes CATSSRRQGRYEQYF. The full variable domain, with the rest looked up from reference TRBV15 and TRBJ2-7, is DAMVIQNPRYQVTQFGKPVTLSCSQTLNHNVMYWYQQKSSQAPKLLFHYYDKDFNNEADTPDNFQSRRPNTSFCFLDIRSPGLGDTAMYLCATSSRRQGRYEQYFGPGTRLTVT.